The 13 T cell receptor beta chains in this list originate from one sample, sequenced in a study of blood T cell repertoires in COVID-19. The data were produced by immunoSEQ multiplex PCR, yet TCRdb's version contains in-frame clones alone and is incomplete. The data hold about 380,000 clones, with around 89% observed a single time. Sample: PBMCs or T cells enriched from blood (not recorded which). These receptor sequences come from a woman between 18 and 29 years old who had recovered from COVID-19.

V and J are TRBV7-6 and TRBJ1-5, with 7 bases matching TRBD1. This CDR3 has 16 residues. Unmatched junction bases numbered 12, after V lost 5 bases and J lost 5 bases. Germline CDR1 SGHVS, CDR2 FNYEAQ. The CDR3 bases are TGTGCCAGCAGCCTAGGGACAGCAACCTTAGATCAGCCCCAGCATTTT. Amino acids: CASSLGTATLDQPQHF.

The chain joins TRBV27 to TRBJ2-1; 8 positions agree with TRBD2. The CDR3 spans 20 residues. Germline V gives CDR1 MNHEY, CDR2 SMNVEV (reference sequence). V lost 5 bases and J lost 1; bases outside the gene matches: 19. Here the CDR3 reads CASSPRGPLPGGWSYNEQFF. CDR3 sequence (DNA): TGTGCCAGCAGTCCGCGGGGGCCCCTCCCGGGGGGGTGGTCCTACAATGAGCAGTTCTTC.

The rearrangement links TRBV29-1 to TRBJ1-6; TRBD1 matches 7 bases. The CDR3 runs 16 residues. Germline values: CDR1 SQVTM, CDR2 ANQGSEA. Losses at the gene ends were 3 bases for V and 0 bases for J; bases not matched to a gene: 5. The CDR3 DNA follows: TGCAGCGTTGACAGGGGGACTAGCTCCTATAATTCACCCCTCCACTTT. Protein sequence: CSVDRGTSSYNSPLHF. The whole variable domain, remainder taken from reference TRBV29-1 and TRBJ1-6, is SAVISQKPSRDICQRGTSLTIQCQVDSQVTMMFWYRQQPGQSLTLIATANQGSEATYESGFVIDKFPISRPNLTFSTLTVSNMSPEDSSIYLCSVDRGTSSYNSPLHFGNGTRLTVT.

J is TRBJ1-5 and V is TRBV11-2; TRBD1 matches 8 bases. The V gene end was trimmed by 5 bases and the J gene end by 3 bases; junction bases not matched to a gene: 9. The CDR3 covers 16 residues. Germline loops: CDR1 SGHAT, CDR2 FQNNGV. The chain's CDR3 is CASSLSGGHDNQPQHF. CDR3 in DNA: TGTGCCAGCAGCCTGTCAGGGGGCCACGACAATCAGCCCCAGCATTTT.

The chain combines TRBV30 with TRBJ1-1, with TRBD1 identical over 8 bases. CDR1 and CDR2 from the germline V gene are GTSNPN and SVGIG (reference sequence). This CDR3 contains 14 residues. J lost 6 bases, V lost 2 bases, and 8 bases had no gene match. The chain's CDR3 is CAWSSTGVMAEAFF. CDR3 in DNA: TGTGCCTGGAGTTCGACAGGGGTTATGGCTGAAGCTTTCTTT. Supplemented by reference TRBV30 and TRBJ1-1, the full variable domain reads SQTIHQWPATLVQPVGSPLSLECTVEGTSNPNLYWYRQAAGRGLQLLFYSVGIGQISSEVPQNLSASRPQDRQFILSSKKLLLSDSGFYLCAWSSTGVMAEAFFGQGTRLTVV.

The chain is built from TRBV27 and TRBJ1-1; 8 positions match TRBD1. The germline CDR1 and CDR2 sequences are MNHEY and SMNVEV (reference sequence). V lost 8 bases and J lost 4; bases outside the gene matches: 9. The length of the CDR3 is 14 residues. The CDR3 nucleotides are TGTGCCAGCGGGCACAGGGGGTTGAGCACTGAAGCTTTCTTT. It yields the protein CASGHRGLSTEAFF.

This clone turned up a few times. The chain combines TRBV30 with TRBJ2-6; D is possibly TRBD1 (5 bases). The germline gives CDR1 GTSNPN, CDR2 SVGIG (reference sequence). Trimming removed 6 bases from V and 0 bases from J, with 12 bases in between. The CDR3 runs to 15 residues. CDR3: CACGRDSSGANVLTF. CDR3 sequence (DNA): TGTGCCTGCGGCCGAGACAGCTCTGGGGCCAACGTCCTGACTTTC.

This chain links TRBV27 with TRBJ2-3; D is unresolved. CDR1 is MNHEY, CDR2 SMNVEV, per germline (reference sequence). V was cut by 8 bases and J by 0 bases, with 9 bases left in between. CDR3 size: 13 residues. The CDR3 DNA reads as TGTGCCAGCCCAATCGGGAGCACAGATACGCAGTATTTT. Amino acids: CASPIGSTDTQYF.

The V gene is TRBV2, the J gene TRBJ2-1; a possible D gene is TRBD2 (6 bases). The CDR3 runs to 13 residues. V was trimmed by 7 bases and J by 8 bases, leaving 15 bases between them. CDR1 is SNHLY and CDR2 is FYNNEI in the germline V gene. This CDR3 reads CASKEGHVDEQFF. The CDR3 nucleotides are TGTGCCAGCAAGGAGGGGCATGTAGATGAGCAGTTCTTC. Combining the CDR3 with reference TRBV2 and TRBJ2-1 gives the whole variable domain EPEVTQTPSHQVTQMGQEVILRCVPISNHLYFYWYRQILGQKVEFLVSFYNNEISEKSEIFDDQFSVERPDGSNFTLKIRSTKLEDSAMYFCASKEGHVDEQFFGPGTRLTVL.

With regard to this clone: Other DNA sequences in this sample translate to the same CDR3. V and J are TRBV15 and TRBJ1-2; TRBD1 matches 8 bases. CDR1 is LNHNV and CDR2 is YYDKDF in the germline V gene (reference sequence). There are 14 residues in the CDR3. Trimming at V came to 0 bases and at J to 6 bases, leaving 3 bases not matched to a gene. This CDR3 is CATSRDPGGDGYTF. For the CDR3, the DNA is TGTGCCACCAGCAGAGATCCAGGGGGCGATGGCTACACCTTC.

The CDR3 reads CSAESARAEAFF. CDR3 coding DNA: TGCAGCGCCGAGAGTGCGCGCGCTGAAGCTTTCTTT. This sequence joins TRBV29-1 and TRBJ1-1, with no clear D. V lost 7 bases and J lost 6, with 15 bases in between. This CDR3 contains 12 residues. CDR1 is SQVTM, CDR2 ANQGSEA, per germline.

This chain uses TRBV5-4 with TRBJ1-5, with TRBD1 matching over 7 bases. This CDR3 is 17 amino acids long. Germline V gives CDR1 SGHNT, CDR2 YYREEE (reference sequence). V was clipped by 2 bases and J by 5 bases; unmatched bases: 13. The CDR3: CASSLYGGGGEDQPQHF. The CDR3 region has the DNA TGTGCCAGCAGCTTATATGGTGGAGGGGGCGAAGATCAGCCCCAGCATTTT.

The rearrangement links TRBV18 to TRBJ1-6; D might be TRBD1 (5 bases). The CDR3 spans 14 residues. Trimming shortened V by 1 base and J by 6 bases, and 7 bases separated the two germline ends. Germline lookup yields CDR1 KGHSH and CDR2 LQKENI. Here the CDR3 DNA reads TGTGCCAGCTCACCACGGGACTTTAATTCACCCCTCCACTTT. Translation gives CASSPRDFNSPLHF.